What follows is one T cell receptor beta chain and its context. TCRdb's copy holds only in-frame clones and misses some; the assay was immunoSEQ multiplex PCR. The table records 100,000 to 120,000 clones, around nine tenths of them present only once. This record comes from a study of control samples from healthy donors and cancer patients. V lost 4 bases, J lost 6 bases, and 25 bases lay in between. Germline-derived CDR1 and CDR2 are SGHDT and YYEEEE. This CDR3 is 17 amino acids long. What was sequenced was PBMCs. This chain joins TRBV5-6 and TRBJ1-1, with a tentative D call TRBD1 (5 bases). The TCR sequence derives from a woman aged 60-75 years with lung cancer. CDR3 residues: CASSQTARGIFNPEAFF. CDR3 in DNA: TGTGCCAGCAGCCAGACCGCTCGGGGGATTTTTAACCCTGAAGCTTTCTTT. The full variable domain, completed using reference TRBV5-6 and TRBJ1-1, is DAGVTQSPTHLIKTRGQQVTLRCSPKSGHDTVSWYQQALGQGPQFIFQYYEEEERQRGNFPDRFSGHQFPNYSSELNVNALLLGDSALYLCASSQTARGIFNPEAFFGQGTRLTVV.